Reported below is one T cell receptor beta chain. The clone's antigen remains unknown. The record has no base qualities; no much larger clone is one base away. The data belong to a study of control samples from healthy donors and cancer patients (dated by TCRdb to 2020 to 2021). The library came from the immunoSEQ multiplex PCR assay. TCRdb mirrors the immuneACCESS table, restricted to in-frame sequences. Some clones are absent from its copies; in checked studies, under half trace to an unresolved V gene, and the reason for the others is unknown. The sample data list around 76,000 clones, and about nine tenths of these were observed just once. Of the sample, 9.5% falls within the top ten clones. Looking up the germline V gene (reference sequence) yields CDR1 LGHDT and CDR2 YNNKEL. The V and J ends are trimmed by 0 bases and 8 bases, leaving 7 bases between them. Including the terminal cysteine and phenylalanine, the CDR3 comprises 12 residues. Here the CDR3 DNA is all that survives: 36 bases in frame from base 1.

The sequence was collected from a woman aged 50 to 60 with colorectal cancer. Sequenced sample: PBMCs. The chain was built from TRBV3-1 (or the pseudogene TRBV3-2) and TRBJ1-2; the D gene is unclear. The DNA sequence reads TGTGCCAGCAGCCAAGATCAGGTGGGCTACACCTTC. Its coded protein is CASSQDQVGYTF.